The 22 T cell receptor beta chains given below trace back to one sample, sequenced in a study of PD-1 blockade in classical Hodgkin lymphoma. The repertoire was sequenced with immunoSEQ multiplex PCR; TCRdb's copy has only in-frame clones and lacks some. This repertoire shows approximately 27,000 clones, 86% found once; its top ten account for roughly 2.5%. All trial patients relapsed after autologous stem cell transplantation. The specimen was peripheral blood mononuclear cells (PBMCs), collected at baseline. The receptors stem from a human donor with classical Hodgkin lymphoma.

The V and J genes are TRBV4-2 and TRBJ2-7; 11 nucleotides align to TRBD2. V trimming: 0 bases; J trimming: 6 bases; junction bases outside the gene matches: 10. The CDR3 spans 17 residues. In germline, CDR1 is LGHNA, CDR2 YNFKEQ. CDR3 in DNA: TGTGCCAGCAGCCAAGATTGGGGCGCTAGCGGGGGGCCCGAGCAGTACTTC. Its translation is CASSQDWGASGGPEQYF.

CDR3 sequence reads: CASSRRLGLGETQYF. DNA for the CDR3: TGTGCCAGCAGCAGACGACTAGGGCTGGGGGAGACCCAGTACTTC. The chain carries TRBV7-9 and TRBJ2-5, with D possibly matching TRBD2 (6 bases). The CDR3 runs to 15 residues. Trimming left V 5 bases short and J 5 bases short, with 18 bases between. CDR1 is SEHNR, CDR2 FQNEAQ, per germline (reference sequence).

This clone has more than one count but fewer than ten. The chain couples TRBV10-1 to TRBJ1-1; a possible D gene is TRBD1 (6 bases). CDR1 WNHNN and CDR2 SYGVQD come from the germline V gene (reference sequence). Trimming removed 0 bases at V and 1 base at J, with 24 bases between. The CDR3 has 20 residues. The CDR3 loop is CASSESKEEQGGGENTEAFF. The CDR3 bases are TGCGCCAGCAGTGAGTCGAAAGAGGAACAGGGTGGGGGAGAGAACACTGAAGCTTTCTTT.

This clone was seen more than once but under ten times. The V call is TRBV12-5, the J call TRBJ2-7; maybe TRBD2 (5 bases). This CDR3 is built from 14 residues. The germline gives CDR1 LGHNT, CDR2 FRNRAP. V lost 5 bases to trimming and J lost 4 bases, with 15 bases between them. DNA for the CDR3: TGTGCTAGTGGTCCCCGGACTGGATCGTACGAGCAGTACTTC. It specifies CASGPRTGSYEQYF.

The chain employs TRBV5-1 and TRBJ2-3; a weak D match, TRBD1 (6 bases). Germline-derived CDR1 and CDR2 are SGHRS and YFSETQ. This CDR3 spans 15 amino acids. Trimming left V 3 bases short and J 0 bases short, with 11 bases between. The CDR3 DNA sequence: TGCGCCAGCAGCTCCGGGACAACAAGCACAGATACGCAGTATTTT. Its protein product is CASSSGTTSTDTQYF. Drawing the rest from reference TRBV5-1 and TRBJ2-3, the complete variable domain is KAGVTQTPRYLIKTRGQQVTLSCSPISGHRSVSWYQQTPGQGLQFLFEYFSETQRNKGNFPGRFSGRQFSNSRSEMNVSTLELGDSALYLCASSSGTTSTDTQYFGPGTRLTVL.

This clone was detected once. The rearrangement links TRBV2 to TRBJ1-6; 9 bases align to TRBD1. The length of the CDR3 is 14 residues. Germline V CDR1 and CDR2: SNHLY, FYNNEI. V trimming: 1 base; J trimming: 12 bases; junction bases outside the gene matches: 4. The DNA of the CDR3 is TGTGCCAGCAGTGAAGACAGGGGGCGGGGACCCCTCCACTTT. Its translation: CASSEDRGRGPLHF.

In this sample, this clone turned up a few times. J is TRBJ2-3 and V is TRBV5-1, with D maybe TRBD1 (6 bases). The V end lost 2 bases, the J end lost 0 bases, and 10 bases lay between the germline ends. Per germline, CDR1 SGHRS and CDR2 YFSETQ. The CDR3 is 15 residues long. The CDR3 reads CASSLQTGSTDTQYF. The CDR3 DNA is TGCGCCAGCAGCTTACAAACAGGGAGCACAGATACGCAGTATTTT.

The chain uses TRBV7-8 and TRBJ2-7; D gene ambiguous. The CDR3 totals 12 residues. From germline, CDR1 is SGHVS and CDR2 FQNEAQ. V was clipped by 3 bases and J by 6 bases, with 9 bases between them. This CDR3 reads CASSFQLSEQYF. In nucleotides, the CDR3 is TGTGCCAGCAGCTTTCAGCTCTCCGAGCAGTACTTC.

CDR3 loop: CASSLVEGGGYTF. The CDR3 coding sequence is TGTGCCAGCAGCTTAGTTGAAGGGGGTGGCTACACCTTC. The chain links TRBV7-9 to TRBJ1-2; tentatively, D is TRBD1 (6 bases). V lost 1 base to trimming and J lost 7 bases, with 10 bases between them. CDR1 SEHNR and CDR2 FQNEAQ come from the germline V gene (reference sequence). There are 13 residues in the CDR3.

The rearrangement joins TRBV18 to TRBJ1-2, with D maybe TRBD1 (6 bases). The CDR3 consists of 19 residues. V was cut by 3 bases and J by 0 bases, with 23 bases left in between. In germline, CDR1 is KGHSH, CDR2 LQKENI. For the CDR3, the DNA is TGTGCCAGCTCACCTCTACCGGGGGGCAGTCAAAAGCCTAACTATGGCTACACCTTC. Its translation: CASSPLPGGSQKPNYGYTF.

This clone was found once. V gene TRBV5-1 combines with J gene TRBJ2-5; D remains ambiguous. CDR3 size: 15 residues. Germline CDR1 reads SGHRS; CDR2 reads YFSETQ. The germline V and J ends were trimmed by 0 bases and 5 bases, with 14 bases remaining between them. The CDR3 nucleotides read TGCGCCAGCAGCTTGGCCTTTACAGAGAGGGAGACCCAGTACTTC. This gives the protein CASSLAFTERETQYF.

The J gene is TRBJ1-2, the V gene TRBV2; D may be TRBD1 (6 bases). CDR1 is SNHLY and CDR2 is FYNNEI in the germline V gene. With 2 bases removed from V and 2 bases from J, the gap between germline ends came to 12 bases. CDR3 length: 15 residues. CDR3 DNA sequence: TGTGCCAGCAGTGAACAGGGGATCCTAAACTATGGCTACACCTTC. Its translation is CASSEQGILNYGYTF.

This chain joins TRBV9 and TRBJ2-1, with 11 bases that match TRBD1. This CDR3 contains 16 residues. Germline CDR1 reads SGDLS; CDR2 reads YYNGEE. V dropped 0 bases and J dropped 9; count of bases not matched to a gene: 8. The CDR3 reads CASSVAGGQGASEQFF. CDR3 sequence (DNA): TGTGCCAGCAGCGTAGCGGGTGGACAGGGGGCTAGTGAGCAGTTCTTC.

Only one count was recorded for this clone. This sequence joins TRBV27 and TRBJ2-5; D remains ambiguous. The germline gives CDR1 MNHEY, CDR2 SMNVEV (reference sequence). CDR3 size: 13 residues. V was clipped by 4 bases and J by 0 bases, with 6 bases between them. The chain's CDR3 is CASSYGNQETQYF. CDR3 DNA: TGTGCCAGCAGTTATGGGAACCAAGAGACCCAGTACTTC.

The rearrangement links TRBV7-8 to TRBJ1-2; 7 bases map to TRBD1. Germline loops: CDR1 SGHVS, CDR2 FQNEAQ. The CDR3 is 14 residues long. The junction had 5 bases not matched to a gene; V was cut back by 5 bases and J by 2 bases. This chain's CDR3 is CASSPLTGNYGYTF. The CDR3 region has the DNA TGTGCCAGCAGCCCTCTGACAGGGAACTATGGCTACACCTTC.

Judged by abundance, this clone is medium-sized. The chain joins TRBV5-1 to TRBJ1-1; no definite D call. The CDR3 has 14 residues. Germline CDR1 SGHRS, CDR2 YFSETQ. Trimming took 1 base from V and 1 from J, leaving 8 bases between them. Here the CDR3 DNA reads TGCGCCAGCAGCTTGAACGGTGCGAACACTGAAGCTTTCTTT. This encodes CASSLNGANTEAFF. Drawing the rest from reference TRBV5-1 and TRBJ1-1, the complete variable domain is KAGVTQTPRYLIKTRGQQVTLSCSPISGHRSVSWYQQTPGQGLQFLFEYFSETQRNKGNFPGRFSGRQFSNSRSEMNVSTLELGDSALYLCASSLNGANTEAFFGQGTRLTVV.

The chain combines TRBV2 with TRBJ1-3; D might be TRBD1 (5 bases). The germline V gene encodes CDR1 SNHLY and CDR2 FYNNEI. CDR3 length: 13 residues. The V gene lost 3 bases and the J gene lost 8 bases, with 11 bases spanning the gap. CDR3 in amino acids: CASSEGRVDTIYF. The CDR3 DNA reads TGTGCCAGCAGTGAGGGCAGGGTGGACACCATATATTTT.

This clone has more than one count but fewer than ten. The rearrangement uses TRBV5-1 and TRBJ1-2; no reliable D call. CDR1 is SGHRS and CDR2 is YFSETQ in the germline V gene. The CDR3 length is 13 residues. V was pared by 2 bases and J by 6 bases, with 11 bases between. CDR3 in amino acids: CASSLSLSDGYTF. CDR3 nucleotide sequence: TGCGCCAGCAGCTTATCCCTATCCGATGGCTACACCTTC.

The genes are TRBV9 and TRBJ2-7; TRBD1 might be the D (5 bases). Between the trimmed V and J ends, which lost 0 bases and 3 bases, there was a span of 13 bases. Per germline, CDR1 SGDLS and CDR2 YYNGEE. This CDR3 has 15 amino acids. CDR3 in amino acids: CASSVGSQGRYEQYF. The CDR3, as DNA: TGTGCCAGCAGCGTAGGGTCCCAGGGCCGCTACGAGCAGTACTTC.

The chain has TRBV5-1 and TRBJ2-3; 14 positions match TRBD2. J was trimmed by 5 bases and V by 4 bases; bases with no gene match: 6. CDR3 size: 16 residues. Germline assignment: CDR1 SGHRS and CDR2 YFSETQ. Here the CDR3 DNA reads TGCGCCAGCAGCCCGGGACTAGCGGGGGACGTAGATACGCAGTATTTT. Amino acids: CASSPGLAGDVDTQYF.

The gene calls are TRBV18 and TRBJ1-1; D possibly corresponds to TRBD1 (6 bases). The CDR3 totals 12 residues. V shed 7 bases and J shed 3 bases, with 9 bases lying between them. Germline-derived CDR1 and CDR2 are KGHSH and LQKENI. The CDR3 region is CASLQGYTEAFF. The CDR3 DNA is TGTGCCAGCTTACAGGGATACACTGAAGCTTTCTTT.

The chain is built from TRBV5-1 and TRBJ2-3; 12 bases are a match to TRBD2. The CDR3 is 16 residues long. Germline CDR1 is SGHRS and CDR2 is YFSETQ. After removal of 0 bases from V and 2 bases from J, the junction contained 1 base not matched to a gene. This CDR3 reads CASSLASGGATDTQYF. The CDR3 coding sequence is TGCGCCAGCAGCTTGGCTAGCGGGGGGGCCACAGATACGCAGTATTTT. The full variable domain, rest sourced from reference TRBV5-1 and TRBJ2-3, is KAGVTQTPRYLIKTRGQQVTLSCSPISGHRSVSWYQQTPGQGLQFLFEYFSETQRNKGNFPGRFSGRQFSNSRSEMNVSTLELGDSALYLCASSLASGGATDTQYFGPGTRLTVL.